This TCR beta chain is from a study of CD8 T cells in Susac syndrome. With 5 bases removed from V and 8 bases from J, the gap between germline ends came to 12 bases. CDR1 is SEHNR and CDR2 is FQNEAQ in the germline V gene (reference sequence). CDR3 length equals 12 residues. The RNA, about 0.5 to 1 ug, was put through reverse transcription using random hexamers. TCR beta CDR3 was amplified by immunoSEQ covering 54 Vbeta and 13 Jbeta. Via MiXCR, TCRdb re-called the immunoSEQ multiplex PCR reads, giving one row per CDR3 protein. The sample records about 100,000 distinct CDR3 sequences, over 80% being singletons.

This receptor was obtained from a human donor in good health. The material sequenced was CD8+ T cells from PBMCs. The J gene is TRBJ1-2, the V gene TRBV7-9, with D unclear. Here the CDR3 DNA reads TGTGCCAGCAGCCTGGGTTCACGGGGCTACACCTTC. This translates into CASSLGSRGYTF.